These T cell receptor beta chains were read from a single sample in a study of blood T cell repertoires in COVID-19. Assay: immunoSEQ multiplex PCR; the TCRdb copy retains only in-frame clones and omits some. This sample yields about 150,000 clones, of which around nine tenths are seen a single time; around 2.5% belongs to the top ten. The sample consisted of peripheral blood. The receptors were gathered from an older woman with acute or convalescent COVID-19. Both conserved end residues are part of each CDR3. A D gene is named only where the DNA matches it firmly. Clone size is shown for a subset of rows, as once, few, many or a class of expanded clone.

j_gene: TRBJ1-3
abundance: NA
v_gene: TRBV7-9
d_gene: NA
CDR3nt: TGTGCCAGCAGCGCCACGCGCGGGCCCGGAAACACCATATATTTT
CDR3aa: CASSATRGPGNTIYF

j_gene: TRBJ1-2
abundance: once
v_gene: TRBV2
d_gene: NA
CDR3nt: TGTGCCACCGCGCCTGGGCTCTTATATGGCTACACCTTC
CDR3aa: CATAPGLLYGYTF

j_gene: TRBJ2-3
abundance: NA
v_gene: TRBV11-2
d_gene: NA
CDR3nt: TGTGCCAGCAGCTTATCCAGGGTTTCGGCAGATACGCAGTATTTT
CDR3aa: CASSLSRVSADTQYF

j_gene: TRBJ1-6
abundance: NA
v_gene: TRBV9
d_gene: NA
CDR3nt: TGTGCCAGCAGCGTTGAGGGAACAGGGCCACCCCTCCACTTT
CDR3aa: CASSVEGTGPPLHF

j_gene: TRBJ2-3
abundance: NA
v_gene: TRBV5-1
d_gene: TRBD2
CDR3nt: TGCGCCAGCAGCTTACCTAGCGGGTTGATAGATACGCAGTATTTT
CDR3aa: CASSLPSGLIDTQYF

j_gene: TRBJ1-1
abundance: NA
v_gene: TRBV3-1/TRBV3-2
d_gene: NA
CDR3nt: TGTGCCAGCAGCCAAGATTATCGGGACACTGAAGCTTTCTTT
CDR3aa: CASSQDYRDTEAFF

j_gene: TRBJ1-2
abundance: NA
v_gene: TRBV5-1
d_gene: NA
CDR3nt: TGCGCCAGCAGCTTCATCCAGGGCTCGACAGGCTACACCTTC
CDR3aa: CASSFIQGSTGYTF

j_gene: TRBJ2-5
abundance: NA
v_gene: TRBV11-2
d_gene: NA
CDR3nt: TGTGCCAGCAGCTTAGCTCTGGGGGGATACGTCCAAGAGACCCAGTACTTC
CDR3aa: CASSLALGGYVQETQYF

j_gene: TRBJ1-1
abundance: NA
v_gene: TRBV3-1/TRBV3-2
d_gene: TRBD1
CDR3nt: TGTGCCAGCAGCCAGCGAGGGACAGGGGGCACTGAAGCTTTCTTT
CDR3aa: CASSQRGTGGTEAFF

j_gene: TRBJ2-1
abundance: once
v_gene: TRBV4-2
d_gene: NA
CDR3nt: TGTGCCAGCAGCCCCGATTTGGGGGGCTCCTACAATGAGCAGTTCTTC
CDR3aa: CASSPDLGGSYNEQFF

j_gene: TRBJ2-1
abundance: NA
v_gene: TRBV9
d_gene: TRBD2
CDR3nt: TGTGCCAGCAGCGTAGGGGTGGCGGGGGGCCTAAACAATGAGCAGTTCTTC
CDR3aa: CASSVGVAGGLNNEQFF

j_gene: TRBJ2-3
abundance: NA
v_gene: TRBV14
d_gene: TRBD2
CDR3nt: TGTGCCAGCAGCCAAGATAGCGGGGGAATCACAGATACGCAGTATTTT
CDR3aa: CASSQDSGGITDTQYF

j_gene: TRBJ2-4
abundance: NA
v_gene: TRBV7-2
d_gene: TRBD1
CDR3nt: TGTGCCAGCAGGCCCGGGACAGGGGAAAACATTCAGTACTTC
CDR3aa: CASRPGTGENIQYF

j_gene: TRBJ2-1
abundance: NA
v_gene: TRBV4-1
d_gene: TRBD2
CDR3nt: TGCGCCAGCAGCCAAGGGGGGGGGATACCCTACAATGAGCAGTTCTTC
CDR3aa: CASSQGGGIPYNEQFF

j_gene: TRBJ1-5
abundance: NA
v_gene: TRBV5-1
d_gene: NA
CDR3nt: TGCGCCAGCCGGGAATATAGCAATCAGCCCCAGCATTTT
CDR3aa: CASREYSNQPQHF

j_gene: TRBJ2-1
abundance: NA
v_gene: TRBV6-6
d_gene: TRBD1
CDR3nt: TGTGCCAGCAGTATCAGGGGGACCTCCTACAATGAGCAGTTCTTC
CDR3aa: CASSIRGTSYNEQFF

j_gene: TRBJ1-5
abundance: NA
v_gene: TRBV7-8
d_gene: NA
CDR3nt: TGTGCCAGCAGCGGATATACGGGGTACCAGCCCCAGCATTTT
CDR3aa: CASSGYTGYQPQHF

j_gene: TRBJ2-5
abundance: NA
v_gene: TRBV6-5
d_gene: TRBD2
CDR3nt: TGTGCCAGCGCCTGGGGGGGGAAGGAAGAGACCCAGTACTTC
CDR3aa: CASAWGGKEETQYF

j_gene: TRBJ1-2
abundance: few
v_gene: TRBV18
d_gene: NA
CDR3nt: TGTGCCAGCTCACCGTTGAACAGGCCCTTCTATGGCTACACCTTC
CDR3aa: CASSPLNRPFYGYTF

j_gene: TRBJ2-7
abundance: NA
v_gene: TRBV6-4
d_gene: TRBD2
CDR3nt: TGTGCCAGCAGTGACTCCCCCCGGCTAGCGGGGGCCCTACTTCCCTACGAGCAGTACTTC
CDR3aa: CASSDSPRLAGALLPYEQYF

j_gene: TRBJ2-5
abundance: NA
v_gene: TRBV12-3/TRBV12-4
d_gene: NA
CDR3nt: TGTGCCAGCAGTTTGCACAGTCAAGAGACCCAGTACTTC
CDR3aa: CASSLHSQETQYF

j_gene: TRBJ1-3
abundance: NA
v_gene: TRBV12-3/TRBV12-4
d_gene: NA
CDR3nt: TGTGCCAGCAGTGTGACAAGAAACACCATATATTTT
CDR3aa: CASSVTRNTIYF

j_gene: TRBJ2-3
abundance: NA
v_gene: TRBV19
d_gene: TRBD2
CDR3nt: TGTGCCAGTAGGACTAGCGCCAGCACAGATACGCAGTATTTT
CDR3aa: CASRTSASTDTQYF

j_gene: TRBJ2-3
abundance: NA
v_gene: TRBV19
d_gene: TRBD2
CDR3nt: TGTGCCAGTAGTATGTTAACTAGCGGGGTAGATACGCAGTATTTT
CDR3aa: CASSMLTSGVDTQYF

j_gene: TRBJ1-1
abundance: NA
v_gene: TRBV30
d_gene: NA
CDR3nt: TGTGCCTGGAGTGTAGGTAGGACACTGAACACTGAAGCTTTCTTT
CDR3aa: CAWSVGRTLNTEAFF

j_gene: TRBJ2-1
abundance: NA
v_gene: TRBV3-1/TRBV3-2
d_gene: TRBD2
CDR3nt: TGTGCCAGCAGCCAGTCTGTAGCGGGGGTATCTAAGGATGAGCAGTTCTTC
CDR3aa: CASSQSVAGVSKDEQFF

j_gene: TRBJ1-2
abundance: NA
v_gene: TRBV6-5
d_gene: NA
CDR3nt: TGTGCCACCCGTAAGGGTCTGGGAGGTTTGTTTGGCTACACCTTC
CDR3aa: CATRKGLGGLFGYTF

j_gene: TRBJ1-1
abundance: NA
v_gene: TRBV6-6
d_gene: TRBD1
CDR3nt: TGTGCCAGCAGTTATTCCGACAGGGGGCCTGAAGCTTTCTTT
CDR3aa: CASSYSDRGPEAFF

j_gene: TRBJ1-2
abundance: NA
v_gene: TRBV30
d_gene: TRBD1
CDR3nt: TGTGCCTGGAATGATAAAAACAGGGGAGGCTATGGCTACACCTTC
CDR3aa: CAWNDKNRGGYGYTF

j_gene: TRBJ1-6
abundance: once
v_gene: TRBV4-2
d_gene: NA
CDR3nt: TGTGCCAGCAGCCAAGATATAGAACGGTCTAATTCACCCCTCCACTTT
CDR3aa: CASSQDIERSNSPLHF

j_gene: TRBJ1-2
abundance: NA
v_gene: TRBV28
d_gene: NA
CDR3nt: TGTGCCAGCAGTACACGATTCCGCTACACCTTC
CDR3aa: CASSTRFRYTF

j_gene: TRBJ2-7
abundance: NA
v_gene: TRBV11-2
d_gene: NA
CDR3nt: TGTGCCAGCACCCGAGGCTACGAGCAGTACTTC
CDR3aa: CASTRGYEQYF

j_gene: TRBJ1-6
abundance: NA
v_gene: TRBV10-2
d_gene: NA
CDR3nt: TGCGCCAGCAGTGAGCAGTCATCCTCCTATAATTCACCCCTCCACTTT
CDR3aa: CASSEQSSSYNSPLHF

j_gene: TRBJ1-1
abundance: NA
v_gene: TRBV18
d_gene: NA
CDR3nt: TGTGCCAGCTCACCACCGGGCAGGGTAGGCACTGAAGCTTTCTTT
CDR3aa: CASSPPGRVGTEAFF

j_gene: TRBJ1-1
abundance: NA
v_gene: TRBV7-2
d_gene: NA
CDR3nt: TGTGCCAGCAGCCGGGAGTTTGCGTGGGACGCTGAAGCTTTCTTT
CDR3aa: CASSREFAWDAEAFF

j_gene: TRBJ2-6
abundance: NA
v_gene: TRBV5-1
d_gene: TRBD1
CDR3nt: TGCGCCAGCAGCCCTGGACAGGCTGGGGCCAACGTCCTGACTTTC
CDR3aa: CASSPGQAGANVLTF